The 19 T cell receptor beta chains below were found in one sample sequenced in a study of neurological immune-mediated disorders. TCRdb used MiXCR to reprocess the 5' RACE reads, holding one entry per CDR3 protein. The table has 50,000 to 60,000 distinct CDR3 sequences, 2% to 2.5% seen once. The sequenced material came from PBMCs. The receptors shown here come from a man in his forties or fifties with multiple sclerosis.

Many counts were recorded for this clonotype. The rearrangement uses TRBV7-2 and TRBJ1-3, with D unclear. Trimming left V 2 bases short and J 0 bases short, with 8 bases between. Germline V gives CDR1 SGHTA, CDR2 FQGNSA. This CDR3 is built from 15 residues. The CDR3 nucleotides are TGTGCCAGCAGCTTAATTACAGCCTCTGGAAACACCATATATTTT. As protein: CASSLITASGNTIYF. Using reference TRBV7-2 and TRBJ1-3 for the parts outside the CDR3, the full variable domain is GAGVSQSPSNKVTEKGKDVELRCDPISGHTALYWYRQSLGQGLEFLIYFQGNSAPDKSGLPSDRFSAERTGGSVSTLTIQRTQQEDSAVYLCASSLITASGNTIYFGEGSWLTVV.

This clonotype was picked up many times. The rearrangement links TRBV7-2 to TRBJ2-1; D possibly matches TRBD1 or TRBD2 (5 bases each). V shed 1 base and J shed 3 bases, with 13 bases lying between them. CDR3 size: 16 residues. Germline V gene data show CDR1 as SGHTA and CDR2 as FQGNSA. The CDR3 region has the DNA TGTGCCAGCAGCTTAGACGGGGCAGAGGTCTACAATGAGCAGTTCTTC. Its protein is CASSLDGAEVYNEQFF.

This clonotype showed up many times. The chain carries TRBV5-1 and TRBJ1-1; 8 positions agree with TRBD1. Germline V gives CDR1 SGHRS, CDR2 YFSETQ. Trimming cost V 0 bases and J 1 base; bases outside gene matches: 2. The CDR3 totals 15 residues. The CDR3 region is CASSLAGTGNTEAFF. The CDR3 DNA sequence: TGCGCCAGCAGCTTGGCCGGGACAGGGAACACTGAAGCTTTCTTT. The complete variable domain, with remaining parts taken from reference TRBV5-1 and TRBJ1-1, reads KAGVTQTPRYLIKTRGQQVTLSCSPISGHRSVSWYQQTPGQGLQFLFEYFSETQRNKGNFPGRFSGRQFSNSRSEMNVSTLELGDSALYLCASSLAGTGNTEAFFGQGTRLTVV.

This clonotype occurred many times. The chain has TRBV10-1 and TRBJ2-5; 8 bases fit TRBD2. Germline assignment: CDR1 WNHNN and CDR2 SYGVQD (reference sequence). The V segment lost 5 bases and the J segment 7 bases; nucleotides outside the gene matches: 6. The CDR3 runs 13 residues. The DNA of the CDR3 is TGCGCCAGCAGTCAGGGACTAGAAGGGACCCAGTACTTC. Translated, it gives CASSQGLEGTQYF.

This clonotype was found many times. The chain uses TRBV18 and TRBJ2-3; D uncertain. Germline CDR1 KGHSH, CDR2 LQKENI. With 3 bases removed from V and 1 base from J, the gap between germline ends came to 8 bases. This CDR3 has 14 residues. CDR3 protein: CASSPPVGTDTQYF. The CDR3 nucleotides are TGTGCCAGCTCACCGCCGGTCGGCACAGATACGCAGTATTTT.

Only a few counts were recorded for this clonotype. The chain links TRBV11-2 to TRBJ2-2; D might be TRBD2 (6 bases). This CDR3 has 16 amino acids. V dropped 5 bases and J dropped 2 bases, with 15 bases sitting between them. CDR1 and CDR2 (germline): SGHAT, FQNNGV. The CDR3 bases are TGTGCCAGCAGCCTAAACGCAGGGACTAACACCGGGGAGCTGTTTTTT. Its translation: CASSLNAGTNTGELFF. Combining the CDR3 with reference TRBV11-2 and TRBJ2-2 gives the whole variable domain EAGVAQSPRYKIIEKRQSVAFWCNPISGHATLYWYQQILGQGPKLLIQFQNNGVVDDSQLPKDRFSAERLKGVDSTLKIQPAKLEDSAVYLCASSLNAGTNTGELFFGEGSRLTVL.

Concerning this clonotype: A read error may explain this, as a much larger clone is one base away. The chain combines TRBV4-2 with TRBJ2-5, with 8 positions matching TRBD1. In germline, CDR1 is LGHNA, CDR2 YNFKEQ. The CDR3 extends over 17 amino acids. CDR3 sequence: CASSQVLGQGGQENQYF. CDR3 coding DNA: TGTGCCAGCAGCCAAGTTCTCGGACAGGGAGGTCAAGAGAACCAGTACTTC.

In its sample, this clonotype was seen many times. The rearrangement joins TRBV5-1 to TRBJ2-2; D uncertain. CDR3 size: 14 residues. Trimming removed 1 base at V and 4 bases at J, with 8 bases between. Germline loops: CDR1 SGHRS, CDR2 YFSETQ. Here the CDR3 DNA reads TGCGCCAGCAGCTTGAGTCAGATCACCGGGGAGCTGTTTTTT. Its protein is CASSLSQITGELFF.

At least ten counts were recorded for this clonotype. The genes are TRBV6-1 and TRBJ1-1; TRBD1 aligns across 7 bases. The germline gives CDR1 MNHNS, CDR2 SASEGT. The length of the CDR3 is 13 residues. V gave up 6 bases and J gave up 4 bases; unmatched junction bases: 5. The DNA for the CDR3 is TGTGCCAGCAGGGAGGACAGGCTCACTGAAGCTTTCTTT. Amino acids: CASREDRLTEAFF.

In its sample, this clonotype was seen many times. The chain employs TRBV4-3 and TRBJ1-6; tentative D call: TRBD1 (5 bases). Trimming took 0 bases from V and 9 from J, leaving 21 bases between them. Germline CDR1 LGHNA, CDR2 YSLEER. There are 18 residues in the CDR3. CDR3 sequence: CASSQDITAWAGSSPLHF. The DNA of the CDR3 is TGCGCCAGCAGCCAAGACATAACAGCCTGGGCAGGGAGTTCACCCCTCCACTTT.

Many counts were recorded for this clonotype. The chain joins TRBV10-3 to TRBJ2-1; possible D gene TRBD2, 5 bases. The germline CDR1 and CDR2 sequences are ENHRY and SYGVKD. The CDR3 covers 17 residues. Trimming removed 0 bases at V and 0 bases at J, with 12 bases between. The CDR3 nucleotides read TGTGCCATCAGTGAGTCTTATAAGCGGTACTCCTACAATGAGCAGTTCTTC. Protein: CAISESYKRYSYNEQFF.

As concerns this clonotype: Since the CDR3 does not end with the conserved phenylalanine or tryptophan, this likely comes from a read error. This rearrangement joins TRBV5-5 to TRBJ1-2; the match to TRBD1 covers 7 bases. The CDR3 contains 14 residues. Germline V lookup: CDR1 SGHKS, CDR2 YYEKEE (reference sequence). V dropped 0 bases and J dropped 4; count of bases not matched to a gene: 3. Here the CDR3 DNA reads TGTGCCAGCAGCTTGGACGGACAGGCCTATGGCTACACCAAC. Encoded protein: CASSLDGQAYGYTN.

This clonotype was observed at least ten times. The gene calls are TRBV13 and TRBJ2-7; 10 nucleotides match TRBD1. The CDR3 is 14 amino acids. Germline V gene data show CDR1 as PRHDT and CDR2 as FYEKMQ (reference sequence). The V segment lost 4 bases and the J segment 6 bases; nucleotides outside the gene matches: 6. Here the CDR3 reads CASSSWDRGSEQYF. CDR3 coding DNA: TGTGCCAGCAGCTCGTGGGACAGGGGCTCCGAGCAGTACTTC.

In this sample, this clonotype turned up many times. CDR3: CASSYSVSLIYGYTF. The CDR3 coding sequence is TGTGCCAGCAGTTACTCGGTCAGCCTAATCTATGGCTACACCTTC. The V call is TRBV6-5, the J call TRBJ1-2; D is unresolved. The V gene lost 0 bases and the J gene lost 4 bases, with 12 bases spanning the gap. Per germline, CDR1 MNHEY and CDR2 SVGAGI. This CDR3 comprises 15 residues.

Concerning this clonotype: A much more abundant neighbour one base away suggests this may be a read error. The V gene is TRBV6-5, the J gene TRBJ1-3; D remains ambiguous. The length of the CDR3 is 16 residues. CDR1 and CDR2 (germline): MNHEY, SVGAGI. The CDR3 sequence is CASSYSRPSSGKTIYF. CDR3 sequence (DNA): TGTGCCAGCAGTTACTCGCGGCCGAGCTCTGGAAAAACCATATATTTT.

This clonotype was observed at least ten times. This rearrangement joins TRBV5-1 to TRBJ2-2, with unresolved D. Trimming cost V 0 bases and J 0 bases, with 9 bases left between them. Germline loops: CDR1 SGHRS, CDR2 YFSETQ. The CDR3 covers 16 residues. CDR3 sequence reads: CASSLEVGSNTGELFF. The CDR3 DNA follows: TGCGCCAGCAGCTTGGAAGTAGGGTCGAACACCGGGGAGCTGTTTTTT.

This chain links TRBV9 with TRBJ1-6, with 9 bases lining up with TRBD1. This CDR3 has 14 amino acids. V lost 0 bases to trimming and J lost 9 bases; unmatched junction nucleotides: 1. Germline CDR1 is SGDLS and CDR2 is YYNGEE. The CDR3 loop reads CASSVGQGVSPLHF. The CDR3 nucleotides are TGTGCCAGCAGCGTAGGACAGGGGGTTTCACCCCTCCACTTT. Together with reference TRBV9 and TRBJ1-6, the CDR3 gives the full variable domain: DSGVTQTPKHLITATGQRVTLRCSPRSGDLSVYWYQQSLDQGLQFLIQYYNGEERAKGNILERFSAQQFPDLHSELNLSSLELGDSALYFCASSVGQGVSPLHFGNGTRLTVT.

This clonotype was seen more than once but under ten times. This sequence may be a read error, since a much larger clone differs from it by one base. The J gene is TRBJ2-1, the V gene TRBV5-6; 11 nucleotides line up with TRBD2. This CDR3 region has 16 residues. CDR1 SGHDT and CDR2 YYEEEE come from the germline V gene. J was trimmed by 3 bases and V by 4 bases; bases with no gene match: 6. Here the CDR3 reads CASSPQLAGVYNEQFF. The CDR3 DNA sequence: TGTGCCAGCAGCCCCCAACTAGCGGGGGTCTACAATGAGCAGTTCTTC. Supplemented by reference TRBV5-6 and TRBJ2-1, the full variable domain reads DAGVTQSPTHLIKTRGQQVTLRCSPKSGHDTVSWYQQALGQGPQFIFQYYEEEERQRGNFPDRFSGHQFPNYSSELNVNALLLGDSALYLCASSPQLAGVYNEQFFGPGTRLTVL.

This clonotype occurred many times. This chain joins TRBV9 and TRBJ2-1; 10 positions agree with TRBD2. CDR3 length: 15 amino acids. With V trimmed by 4 bases and J by 7 bases, 8 bases remained unmatched. Germline-derived CDR1 and CDR2 are SGDLS and YYNGEE. DNA for the CDR3: TGTGCCAGCAGCCCGAGCGGGGGGGTCGGAAATGAGCAGTTCTTC. It is translated as CASSPSGGVGNEQFF. Looking up the rest from reference TRBV9 and TRBJ2-1 gives the full variable domain: DSGVTQTPKHLITATGQRVTLRCSPRSGDLSVYWYQQSLDQGLQFLIQYYNGEERAKGNILERFSAQQFPDLHSELNLSSLELGDSALYFCASSPSGGVGNEQFFGPGTRLTVL.